The sequence of this T cell receptor beta chain was determined in a study of identical twins. Notes on the study in general: With beta out-of-frame sequences, excess sharing by twins was weaker.

TCRdb passed the 5' RACE reads through MiXCR, listing each CDR3 protein once. The data show 450,000 to 600,000 distinct CDR3 sequences, around 20% seen once. As concerns this clonotype: Its target is unknown.

The sample also formed part of further work on yellow fever vaccine responses in identical twins.

The origin of this receptor is a woman between 18 and 29 years old in good health. Sequences were obtained from CD4+ T cells sorted from blood.

Here the CDR3 reads CASSFVLGSNTGELFF. The CDR3 DNA reads as TGTGCCAGCAGCTTTGTTCTCGGGTCGAACACCGGGGAGCTGTTTTTT. The chain employs TRBV7-9 and TRBJ2-2; no clear D gene. CDR3 length equals 16 residues. The germline V gene has CDR1 SEHNR and CDR2 FQNEAQ (reference sequence). V lost 3 bases, J lost 0 bases, and 11 bases lay in between.